The 5 T cell receptor beta chains given below trace back to one sample, sequenced in a study of blood T cell repertoires in COVID-19. Profiled with immunoSEQ multiplex PCR; TCRdb holds only in-frame clones, not every one. The data hold roughly 230,000 clones, with around 89% observed a single time. The specimen sequenced was peripheral blood. These TCRs come from a woman aged 60-75 years with COVID-19, enrolled during active disease.

This clone was counted a single time. The same CDR3 is also encoded by other DNA sequences in this sample. The gene calls are TRBV18 and TRBJ1-3, with no clear D. The CDR3 has 14 amino acids. In germline, CDR1 is KGHSH, CDR2 LQKENI. Trimming pared 6 bases from V and 0 bases from J, leaving 9 bases between. CDR3 loop: CASSPTDSGNTIYF. The CDR3 DNA reads TGTGCCAGCTCCCCAACTGACTCTGGAAACACCATATATTTT.

The J gene is TRBJ1-1, the V gene TRBV2; unclear D gene. Trimming removed 4 bases from V and 0 bases from J, with 9 bases in between. Per the germline V gene, CDR1 is SNHLY and CDR2 is FYNNEI. The CDR3 sequence is 14 residues long. CDR3 region: CASSARKMNTEAFF. The CDR3, as DNA: TGTGCCAGCAGTGCTAGGAAAATGAACACTGAAGCTTTCTTT.

The chain has TRBV4-3 and TRBJ1-1, with TRBD1 as a possible D gene (5 bases). This CDR3 has 13 amino acids. The ends were cut back, 0 bases at V and 8 bases at J, with 10 bases in the middle. In germline, CDR1 is LGHNA, CDR2 YSLEER. This chain's CDR3 is CASSQDLGAEAFF. The DNA for the CDR3 is TGCGCCAGCAGCCAAGATTTAGGGGCGGAAGCTTTCTTT.

In the case of this clone: The DNA is left out, because the CDR3 cannot be placed on it with certainty; the CDR3 is given as TCRdb lists it. This chain connects TRBV7-2 to TRBJ2-7; whether TRBD2, the table's D call, matches the DNA was not checked. The CDR3 region is 14 residues in length, termini included. Germline CDR1 is SGHTA and CDR2 is FQGNSA. CDR3 protein: CASSFGPGTYEQYF.

The J gene is TRBJ2-5, the V gene TRBV5-1; D gene uncertain. Germline assignment: CDR1 SGHRS and CDR2 YFSETQ. The CDR3 has 13 amino acids. The V gene lost 1 base and the J gene lost 5 bases, with 9 bases spanning the gap. The chain's CDR3 is CASSLQAVETQYF. The CDR3, as DNA: TGCGCCAGCAGCTTGCAAGCCGTGGAGACCCAGTACTTC. Filled out from reference TRBV5-1 and TRBJ2-5, the complete variable domain reads KAGVTQTPRYLIKTRGQQVTLSCSPISGHRSVSWYQQTPGQGLQFLFEYFSETQRNKGNFPGRFSGRQFSNSRSEMNVSTLELGDSALYLCASSLQAVETQYFGPGTRLLVL.